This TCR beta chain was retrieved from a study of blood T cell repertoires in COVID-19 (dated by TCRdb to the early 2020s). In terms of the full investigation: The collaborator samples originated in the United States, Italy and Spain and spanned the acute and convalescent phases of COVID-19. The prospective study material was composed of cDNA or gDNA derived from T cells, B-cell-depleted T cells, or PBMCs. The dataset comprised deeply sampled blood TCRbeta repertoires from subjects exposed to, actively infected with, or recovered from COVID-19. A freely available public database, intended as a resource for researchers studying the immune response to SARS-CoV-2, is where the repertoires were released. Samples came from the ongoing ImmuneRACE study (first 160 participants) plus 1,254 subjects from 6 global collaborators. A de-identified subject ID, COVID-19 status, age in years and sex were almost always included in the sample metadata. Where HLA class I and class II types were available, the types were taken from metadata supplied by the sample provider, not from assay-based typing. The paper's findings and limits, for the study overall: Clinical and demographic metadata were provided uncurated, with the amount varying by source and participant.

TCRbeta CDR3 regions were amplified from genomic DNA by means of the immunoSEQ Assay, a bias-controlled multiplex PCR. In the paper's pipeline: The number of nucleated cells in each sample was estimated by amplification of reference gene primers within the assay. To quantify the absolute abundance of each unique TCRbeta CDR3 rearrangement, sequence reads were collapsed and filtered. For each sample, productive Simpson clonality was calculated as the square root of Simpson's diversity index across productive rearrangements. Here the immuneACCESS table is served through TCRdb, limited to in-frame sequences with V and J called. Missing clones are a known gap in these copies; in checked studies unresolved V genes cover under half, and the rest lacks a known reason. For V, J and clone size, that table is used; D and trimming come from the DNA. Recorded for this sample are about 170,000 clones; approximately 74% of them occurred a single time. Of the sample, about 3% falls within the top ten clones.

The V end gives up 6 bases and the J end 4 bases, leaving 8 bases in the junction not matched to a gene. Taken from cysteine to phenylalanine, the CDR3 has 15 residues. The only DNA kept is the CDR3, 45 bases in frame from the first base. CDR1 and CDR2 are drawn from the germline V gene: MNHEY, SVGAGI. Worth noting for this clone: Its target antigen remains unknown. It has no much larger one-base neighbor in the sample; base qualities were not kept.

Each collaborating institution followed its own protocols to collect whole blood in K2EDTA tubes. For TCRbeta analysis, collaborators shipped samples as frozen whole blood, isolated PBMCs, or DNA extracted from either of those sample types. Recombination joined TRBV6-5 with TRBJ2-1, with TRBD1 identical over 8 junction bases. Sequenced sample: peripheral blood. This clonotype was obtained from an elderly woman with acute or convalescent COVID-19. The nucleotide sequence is TGTGCCAGCAGATCGACAGGGGTAGGGTACAATGAGCAGTTCTTC. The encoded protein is CASRSTGVGYNEQFF.